The rows below give T cell receptor beta chains drawn from one sample of a study of sequential checkpoint blockade in melanoma. Some clones are missing from TCRdb's copy, which holds only in-frame ones; the method was immunoSEQ multiplex PCR. The data show about 15,000 clones, with around 77% seen just once and around 28% held by the top ten. Source: CD8+ T cells sorted from blood (inferred from file names), taken from a patient given nivolumab and ipilimumab in sequence. These receptors originate from a human donor with melanoma. The CDR3 runs from the conserved cysteine through the conserved F or W. Fields, in order: J gene, D gene, V gene, clone size, CDR3 DNA, CDR3 protein. The D gene is left open where the match is weak. The size field is filled for only some rows; it gives once, few, many or a size class.

TRBJ1-2	.	TRBV4-1	.	TGCGCCAGCAGCCAAGAGGAGACGGCGGGCTATGGCTACACCTTC	CASSQEETAGYGYTF
TRBJ2-3	TRBD1	TRBV6-6	.	TGTGCCAGCAGACGAACAGGGGTGGGGACAGATACGCAGTATTTT	CASRRTGVGTDTQYF
TRBJ2-5	.	TRBV19	.	TGTGCCAGCGGGAGTACGAACCAAGAGACCCAGTACTTC	CASGSTNQETQYF
TRBJ2-2	TRBD2	TRBV4-3	.	TGCGCCAGCAGCCAAGACAAGCGGGATGGGACCGGGGAGCTGTTTTTT	CASSQDKRDGTGELFF
TRBJ2-5	TRBD2	TRBV7-8	.	TGTGCCAGCAGCTTAGCGCAAGGGATTAGCGGGAGGGCGGGGGAGACCCAGTACTTC	CASSLAQGISGRAGETQYF
TRBJ2-1	.	TRBV6-4	few	TGTGCCAGCAGCGAGACTACCCACAATGAGCAGTTCTTC	CASSETTHNEQFF
TRBJ2-7	.	TRBV9	.	TGTGCCAGCAGCGTAGCGACAGAAAATTACGAGCAGTACTTC	CASSVATENYEQYF
TRBJ2-5	TRBD1	TRBV7-2	.	TGTGCCAGCAGCTTAGGGGGGGGGACAGGGAACAGAGAGACCCAGTACTTC	CASSLGGGTGNRETQYF
TRBJ1-5	TRBD1	TRBV2	.	TGTGCCAGCACCACCGGGACAGGGGAGTATCAGCCCCAGCATTTT	CASTTGTGEYQPQHF
TRBJ1-1	.	TRBV11-2	.	TGTGCCAGCAGCTTAGAGGCGGGGTCGGGGGGCCTGGGAGCTTTCTTT	CASSLEAGSGGLGAFF